The text below deals with one T cell receptor (beta chain). Trimming pared 4 bases from V and 2 bases from J, leaving 12 bases between. This CDR3 is 14 amino acids long. The V gene's germline CDR1 is SGDLS and CDR2 YYNGEE. In TCRdb, the RT-PCR reads were re-called with MiXCR into one record per CDR3 protein. The sample holds around 200,000 distinct CDR3 sequences, more than 35% seen once. The data originate from a study of patients and donors after allogeneic stem cell transplantation. This chain links TRBV9 with TRBJ1-2, with a weak D call TRBD1 (6 bases). The TCR comes from a human donor who was either an allogeneic HSCT recipient or a stem cell or donor lymphocyte infusion donor (not recorded which). It is not recorded whose cells these are; they may come from a transplant donor. Material for sequencing was blood, either unsorted or a sorted T cell fraction (not recorded which). CDR3 DNA sequence: TGTGCCAGCAGCTTCCGGGACACCAACTATGGCTACACCTTC. Amino acids: CASSFRDTNYGYTF.